This T cell receptor beta chain appears in the sequencing data of a study of cytomegalovirus exposure and HLA in healthy donors. Broader study findings: From TCR beta sequences, most subjects' HLA-A and HLA-B alleles were reportedly predicted accurately. V- and J-gene trimming in TCR beta was tied to a missense DCLRE1C variant by an analysis performed later. In a later analysis, donors in an Asian-associated ancestry cluster reportedly had fewer N-insertions in productive TCRs than the cohort mean.

The CDR3 is 17 amino acids. The PCR employed 60 Vbeta primers together with 13 Jbeta primers. Clones were sequenced by immunoSEQ multiplex PCR, and TCRdb holds only the in-frame ones, with some missing. The data contain more than 110,000 clones, about 85% of them singletons. With respect to this clone: Its antigen is as yet unknown.

Sequencing was performed on PBMCs. The sequence was obtained from a female donor in good health and CMV-seronegative. This chain links TRBV21-1 with TRBJ1-1; the table's D gene call, TRBD1, was not cross checked with the DNA. TRBV21-1 has pseudogene status. The CDR3 bases are TGTGCCAGCAGCAAAAAACAGGGGATTTATATGAACACTGAAGCTTTCTTT. This translates into CASSKKQGIYMNTEAFF.